A selection of T cell receptor beta chains follows, all from one sample in a study of siplizumab effects on memory and regulatory T cells. Produced via immunoSEQ multiplex PCR; TCRdb's table is partial and in-frame only. This sample carries about 120,000 clones, approximately 92% of them seen once, and the ten largest clones take around 0.15%. The specimen was non-Treg CD4+ T cells sorted from blood. These receptor sequences come from a human donor in good health. Each CDR3 is given with its conserved first and last residue. The D gene is left open where the match is weak. Not every row has a clone size; where given, it reads once, few, many or a size class.

V gene	D gene	clone size	J gene	CDR3 protein	CDR3 DNA
TRBV7-9	TRBD1	.	TRBJ2-2	CASRPQGSTGELFF	TGTGCCAGCAGACCACAGGGGTCCACCGGGGAGCTGTTTTTT
TRBV5-1	.	once	TRBJ1-1	CASSLAWGTEAFF	TGCGCCAGCAGCTTGGCATGGGGCACTGAAGCTTTCTTT
TRBV28	.	.	TRBJ2-2	CASRVDSPNTGELFF	TGTGCCAGCAGGGTCGACAGCCCGAACACCGGGGAGCTGTTTTTT
TRBV19	TRBD1	once	TRBJ2-6	CASSTETGNPSGANVLTF	TGTGCCAGTAGTACGGAGACAGGGAATCCCTCTGGGGCCAACGTCCTGACTTTC
TRBV7-9	.	.	TRBJ2-3	CASSPLQADTQYF	TGTGCCAGCAGCCCGCTCCAGGCAGATACGCAGTATTTT
TRBV2	.	.	TRBJ2-5	CASVDGNQVRKTQYF	TGTGCCAGCGTGGACGGGAATCAAGTCCGAAAGACCCAGTACTTC
TRBV7-9	.	.	TRBJ2-5	CASSLALSGFETQYF	TGTGCCAGCAGCTTAGCATTATCGGGGTTTGAGACCCAGTACTTC
TRBV27	TRBD2	.	TRBJ2-5	CASSLGLAGGRLETQYF	TGTGCCAGCAGTTTGGGACTAGCGGGGGGGCGGTTGGAGACCCAGTACTTC
TRBV23-1	.	.	TRBJ2-7	CASSQFPRGPGREDYEQYF	TGCGCCAGCAGTCAATTCCCGAGGGGGCCCGGGAGAGAAGACTACGAGCAGTACTTC
TRBV9	TRBD2	.	TRBJ2-5	CASSVLAGKQETQYF	TGTGCCAGCAGCGTACTAGCGGGGAAACAAGAGACCCAGTACTTC
TRBV28	TRBD2	.	TRBJ2-3	CASSTGTSGGAPYF	TGTGCCAGCAGTACAGGGACTAGCGGGGGGGCACCGTATTTT
TRBV19	.	.	TRBJ1-5	CASSDTAIGGQPQHF	TGTGCCAGTAGTGACACCGCGATAGGAGGTCAGCCCCAGCATTTT
TRBV5-1	TRBD1	.	TRBJ2-7	CASSVRDGDRAYEQYF	TGCGCCAGCAGCGTCCGGGACGGGGACAGAGCCTACGAGCAGTACTTC
TRBV11-3	TRBD1	.	TRBJ2-1	CASSQRTGEQFF	TGTGCCAGCAGCCAAAGGACAGGAGAGCAGTTCTTC
TRBV28	TRBD1	.	TRBJ1-3	CASNLGQGRYGNTIYF	TGTGCCAGCAATCTTGGACAGGGGAGATATGGAAACACCATATATTTT
TRBV4-1	TRBD1	.	TRBJ2-2	CASSHPPGQANTGELFF	TGCGCCAGCAGCCACCCGCCGGGACAGGCGAACACCGGGGAGCTGTTTTTT
TRBV5-4	TRBD1	.	TRBJ1-4	CASSSQGDGAKKLFF	TGTGCCAGCAGCTCCCAGGGGGACGGGGCTAAAAAACTGTTTTTT
TRBV4-1	TRBD1	.	TRBJ2-2	CASSKQGRNTGELFF	TGCGCCAGCAGCAAACAGGGGCGTAACACCGGGGAGCTGTTTTTT
TRBV19	.	.	TRBJ2-4	CASSTQGQKNIQYF	TGTGCCAGTAGTACTCAAGGACAGAAGAACATTCAGTACTTC
TRBV20-1	TRBD2	once	TRBJ2-1	CSVLTSGAEFF	TGCAGTGTATTGACTAGCGGGGCTGAGTTCTTC
TRBV5-5	.	.	TRBJ1-1	CASSLPGGAEAFF	TGTGCCAGCAGCCTGCCCGGGGGCGCTGAAGCTTTCTTT
TRBV7-8	.	.	TRBJ2-7	CASSSTRVGMDEQYF	TGTGCCAGCAGCTCCACGAGGGTAGGGATGGACGAGCAGTACTTC
TRBV5-4	.	.	TRBJ1-2	CASSEDRVYGYTF	TGTGCCAGCAGCGAGGACCGCGTCTATGGCTACACCTTC
TRBV19	TRBD1	.	TRBJ1-6	CATTGTVNSPLHF	TGTGCCACCACCGGGACAGTCAATTCACCCCTCCACTTT
TRBV2	.	.	TRBJ2-1	CASSADRYNEQFF	TGTGCCAGCAGTGCCGACAGGTACAATGAGCAGTTCTTC
TRBV6-5	.	.	TRBJ1-2	CASSYSGYGYTF	TGTGCCAGCAGTTACTCCGGCTATGGCTACACCTTC
TRBV18	.	.	TRBJ2-7	CASSTVVGSYEQYF	TGTGCCAGCTCTACGGTTGTCGGCTCCTACGAGCAGTACTTC
TRBV9	.	once	TRBJ2-6	CASSVVSPQSGANVLTF	TGTGCCAGCAGCGTAGTAAGCCCCCAATCTGGGGCCAACGTCCTGACTTTC
TRBV11-2	.	.	TRBJ1-2	CASSLAGRVAQVNYGYTF	TGTGCCAGCAGCTTAGCTGGCAGGGTCGCACAGGTTAACTATGGCTACACCTTC
TRBV5-6	.	.	TRBJ1-2	CASSLDGGYTF	TGTGCCAGCAGCTTGGACGGTGGCTACACCTTC
TRBV5-1	.	.	TRBJ1-1	CASSFSSRGNTEAFF	TGCGCCAGCAGCTTCTCTAGCAGGGGAAACACTGAAGCTTTCTTT
TRBV7-2	.	.	TRBJ1-1	CASSLRGTSPTEAFF	TGTGCCAGCAGCTTAAGAGGCACCTCGCCCACTGAAGCTTTCTTT
TRBV5-4	TRBD2	.	TRBJ2-1	CASSLGRGGLSYNEQFF	TGTGCCAGCAGCTTGGGGCGGGGGGGCCTTTCGTACAATGAGCAGTTCTTC
TRBV5-4	TRBD1	.	TRBJ1-2	CASSRPGTGGNDTF	TGTGCCAGCAGTCGGCCGGGGACAGGGGGCAACGACACCTTC
TRBV9	TRBD1	.	TRBJ2-4	CASSVGQGKNIQYF	TGTGCCAGCAGCGTCGGACAGGGCAAAAACATTCAGTACTTC
TRBV18	TRBD2	.	TRBJ2-3	CASSPPGLAGGTDTQYF	TGTGCCAGCTCACCTCCGGGACTAGCGGGGGGCACAGATACGCAGTATTTT
TRBV6-4	.	few	TRBJ1-2	CASSDSTGIYGYTF	TGTGCCAGCAGTGACTCGACGGGGATCTATGGCTACACCTTC
TRBV6-6	.	.	TRBJ1-1	CASSYQGKNTEAFF	TGTGCCAGCAGTTACCAGGGAAAGAACACTGAAGCTTTCTTT
TRBV9	.	.	TRBJ2-1	CASSVVTGTIGNEQFF	TGTGCCAGCAGCGTTGTGACCGGGACAATCGGCAATGAGCAGTTCTTC
TRBV7-2	TRBD2	.	TRBJ2-1	CASSLTSGGSYNEQFF	TGTGCCAGCAGCTTGACTAGCGGGGGGTCCTACAATGAGCAGTTCTTC
TRBV5-6	TRBD2	.	TRBJ2-5	CASSLVGLAEETQYF	TGTGCCAGCAGCTTGGTAGGGCTAGCGGAAGAGACCCAGTACTTC
TRBV10-2	.	.	TRBJ2-3	CASKIPQGLTDTQYF	TGCGCCAGCAAAATCCCTCAGGGTTTAACAGATACGCAGTATTTT
TRBV4-1	TRBD1	.	TRBJ1-4	CASSHLGQGDEKLFF	TGCGCCAGCAGCCATTTGGGACAGGGGGATGAAAAACTGTTTTTT
TRBV28	.	.	TRBJ1-1	CASYPVLGGSPLNTEAFF	TGTGCCAGCTATCCCGTTCTGGGGGGCAGCCCCTTAAACACTGAAGCTTTCTTT